This T cell receptor (beta chain) stems from a study of blood T cell repertoires in COVID-19 (TCRdb year 2020). For the study in its entirety: Samples covering the acute and convalescent phases of COVID-19 were provided by collaborators in the United States, Italy and Spain. The material from the prospective study consisted of cDNA or gDNA derived from T cells, B-cell-depleted T cells, or PBMCs. Deeply sampled blood TCRbeta repertoires from subjects exposed to, actively infected with, or recovered from COVID-19 were included in the dataset. The repertoires were made available in a free public database intended to serve as a resource for research on the immune response to SARS-CoV-2. The samples were drawn from the first 160 participants of the ongoing ImmuneRACE study and from 1,254 subjects provided by 6 global collaborators. The sample metadata nearly always contained a de-identified subject ID, COVID-19 status, age in years and sex. HLA class I and class II types, where available, came from metadata supplied by the sample provider rather than from assay-based typing. General findings and caveats noted by the study authors: Clinical and demographic metadata were provided uncurated, with the amount varying by source and participant.

In the prospective study, participants were roughly 18 to 95 years old, resided in about 25 geographic areas of the United States, and were enrolled through a virtual design. In the prospective study, participants were assigned to cohorts based on the clinical history participants reported in a screening survey and a study questionnaire. A participant counted as exposed if, within 2 weeks of entering the study, that participant had been in contact with someone who had a PCR-confirmed or clinician-diagnosed COVID-19 case. In the prospective study, whole blood, serum and a nasopharyngeal or oropharyngeal swab were collected from each participant by mobile phlebotomists. Over a roughly two-month period, participants in the prospective study had the option of providing additional blood draws and questionnaires. Blood samples from the prospective study were shipped frozen or at room temperature prior to DNA extraction.

The immunoSEQ Assay, a bias-controlled multiplex PCR, was used to amplify TCRbeta CDR3 regions from genomic DNA. Concerning the study's data processing: Nucleated cell counts per sample were estimated from amplification of reference gene primers within the assay. To quantify the absolute abundance of each unique TCRbeta CDR3 rearrangement, sequence reads were collapsed and filtered. For each sample, productive Simpson clonality was calculated by taking the square root of Simpson's diversity index across productive rearrangements. Not all clones reach the TCRdb copy of this immuneACCESS table, which keeps in-frame sequences only. Checked studies attribute under half of the gap to unresolved V genes and leave the rest unexplained. V, J and clone size derive from that table, while D and trimming were established from the DNA sequence. This sample has some 270,000 clones in its table, and about 87% of those were observed once. Over 3% of the sample goes to the ten largest clones.

A note on this clone: Its target antigen remains unknown. Base quality data are lacking; no much larger clone is found one base away.

There are 16 amino acids in the CDR3, from cysteine to phenylalanine inclusive. Left in the record is the CDR3 DNA by itself, 48 bases read in frame from the first base. According to the germline V gene, CDR1 reads LGHNA and CDR2 reads YNFKEQ. V drops 7 bases and J drops 1 base, leaving 16 bases in between. This sequence was found in a woman aged 40-49 years who had been exposed to COVID-19. Sample: PBMCs or T cells enriched from blood (not recorded which). The sequence is built from TRBV4-2 and TRBJ2-2, and the D gene may be TRBD2, 5 bases matching. Here is the DNA: TGTGCCAGCACGACCCGAAGCGGATTGAACACCGGGGAGCTGTTTTTT. Its coded protein is CASTTRSGLNTGELFF.